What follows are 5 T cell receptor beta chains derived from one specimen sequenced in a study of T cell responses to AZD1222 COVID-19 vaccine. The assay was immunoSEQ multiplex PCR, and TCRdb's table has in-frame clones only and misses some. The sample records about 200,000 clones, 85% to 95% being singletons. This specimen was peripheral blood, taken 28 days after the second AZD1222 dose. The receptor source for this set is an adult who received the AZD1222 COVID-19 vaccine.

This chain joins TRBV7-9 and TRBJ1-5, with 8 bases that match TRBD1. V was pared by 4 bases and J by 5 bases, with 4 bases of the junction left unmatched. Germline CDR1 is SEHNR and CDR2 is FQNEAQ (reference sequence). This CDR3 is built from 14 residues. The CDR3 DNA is TGTGCCAGCAGCTCGCAACAGGGGGATCAGCCCCAGCATTTT. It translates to CASSSQQGDQPQHF.

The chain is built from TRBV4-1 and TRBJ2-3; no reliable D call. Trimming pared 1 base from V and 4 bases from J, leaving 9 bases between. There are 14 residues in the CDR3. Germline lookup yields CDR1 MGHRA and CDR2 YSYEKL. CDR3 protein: CASSQGDSADTQYF. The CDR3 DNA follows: TGCGCCAGCAGCCAAGGAGACTCAGCAGATACGCAGTATTTT.

CDR3 amino acids: CASSWGSSTDTQYF. CDR3 nucleotides: TGTGCCAGCAGCTGGGGAAGCAGCACAGATACGCAGTATTTT. V is TRBV5-4 and J is TRBJ2-3; no definite D call. The CDR3 runs to 14 residues. The V gene lost 3 bases and the J gene lost 0 bases, with 8 bases spanning the gap. Germline V lookup: CDR1 SGHNT, CDR2 YYREEE (reference sequence).

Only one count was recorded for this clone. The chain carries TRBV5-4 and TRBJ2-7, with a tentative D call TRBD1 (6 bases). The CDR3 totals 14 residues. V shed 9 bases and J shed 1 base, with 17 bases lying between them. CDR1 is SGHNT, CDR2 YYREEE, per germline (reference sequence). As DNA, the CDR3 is TGTGCCATCCACTTGACAGGTTCTTCCTACGAGCAGTACTTC. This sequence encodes CAIHLTGSSYEQYF.

The CDR3 DNA follows: TGTGCCAGCAGCTTAAGAGCAGGGGGTACCGGGGAGCTGTTTTTT. Protein: CASSLRAGGTGELFF. This chain joins TRBV7-9 and TRBJ2-2; 7 positions match TRBD1. The CDR3 loop spans 15 amino acids. Trimming cost V 2 bases and J 5 bases; bases outside gene matches: 5. Germline CDR1 SEHNR, CDR2 FQNEAQ (reference sequence).